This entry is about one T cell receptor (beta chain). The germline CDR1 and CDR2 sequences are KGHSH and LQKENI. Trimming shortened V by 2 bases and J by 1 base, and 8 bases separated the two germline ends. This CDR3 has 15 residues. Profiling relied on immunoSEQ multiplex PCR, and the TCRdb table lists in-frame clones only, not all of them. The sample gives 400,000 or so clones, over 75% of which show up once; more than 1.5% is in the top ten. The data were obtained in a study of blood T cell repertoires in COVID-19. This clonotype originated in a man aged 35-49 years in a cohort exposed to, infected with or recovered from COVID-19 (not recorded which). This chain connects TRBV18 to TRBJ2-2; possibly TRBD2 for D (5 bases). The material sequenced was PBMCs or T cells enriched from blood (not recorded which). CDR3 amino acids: CASSPMAGNTGELFF. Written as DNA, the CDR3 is TGTGCCAGCTCACCAATGGCGGGGAACACCGGGGAGCTGTTTTTT.